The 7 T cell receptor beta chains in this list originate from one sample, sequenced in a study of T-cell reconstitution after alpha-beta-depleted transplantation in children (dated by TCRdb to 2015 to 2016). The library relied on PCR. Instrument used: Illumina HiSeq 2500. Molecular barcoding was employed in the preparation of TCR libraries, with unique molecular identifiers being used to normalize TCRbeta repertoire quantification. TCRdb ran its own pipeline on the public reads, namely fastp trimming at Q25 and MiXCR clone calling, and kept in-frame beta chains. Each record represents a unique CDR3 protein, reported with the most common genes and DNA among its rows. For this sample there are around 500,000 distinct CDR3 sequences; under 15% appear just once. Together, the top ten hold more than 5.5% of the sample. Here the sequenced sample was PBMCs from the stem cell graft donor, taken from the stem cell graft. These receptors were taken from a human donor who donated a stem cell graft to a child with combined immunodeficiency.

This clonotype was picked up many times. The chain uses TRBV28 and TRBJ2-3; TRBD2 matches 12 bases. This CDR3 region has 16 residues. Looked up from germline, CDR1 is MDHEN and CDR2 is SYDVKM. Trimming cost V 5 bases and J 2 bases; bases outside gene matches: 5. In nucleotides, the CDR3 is TGTGCCAGCAGTCCAGGACTAGCGGGAAACACAGATACGCAGTATTTT. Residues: CASSPGLAGNTDTQYF.

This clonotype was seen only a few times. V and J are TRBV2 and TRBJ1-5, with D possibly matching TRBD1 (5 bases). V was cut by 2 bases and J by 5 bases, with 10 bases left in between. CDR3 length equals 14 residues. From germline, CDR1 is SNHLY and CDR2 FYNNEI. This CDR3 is CASSEKAGHQPQHF. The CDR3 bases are TGTGCCAGCAGTGAAAAGGCAGGGCATCAGCCCCAGCATTTT.

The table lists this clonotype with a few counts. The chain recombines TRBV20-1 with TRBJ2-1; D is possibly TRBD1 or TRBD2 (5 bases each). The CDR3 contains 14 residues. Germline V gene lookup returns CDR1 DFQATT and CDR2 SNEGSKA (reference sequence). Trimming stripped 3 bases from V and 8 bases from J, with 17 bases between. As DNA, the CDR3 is TGCAGTGCTAGTGGGACCCCCATCTTGGATGAGCAGTTCTTC. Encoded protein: CSASGTPILDEQFF.

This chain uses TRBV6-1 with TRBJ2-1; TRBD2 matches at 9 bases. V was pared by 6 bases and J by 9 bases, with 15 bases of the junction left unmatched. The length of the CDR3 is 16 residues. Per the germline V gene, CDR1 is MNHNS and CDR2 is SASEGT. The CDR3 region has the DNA TGTGCCAGCAGACAAACCGGGATTAGCGGGAGAGGTGAGCAGTTCTTC. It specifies CASRQTGISGRGEQFF.

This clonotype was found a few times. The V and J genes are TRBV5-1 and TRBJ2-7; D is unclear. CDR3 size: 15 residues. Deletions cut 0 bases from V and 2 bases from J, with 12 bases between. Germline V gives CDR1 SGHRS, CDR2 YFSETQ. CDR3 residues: CASSLGDDPTYEQYF. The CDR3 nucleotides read TGCGCCAGCAGCTTGGGAGACGACCCCACCTACGAGCAGTACTTC.

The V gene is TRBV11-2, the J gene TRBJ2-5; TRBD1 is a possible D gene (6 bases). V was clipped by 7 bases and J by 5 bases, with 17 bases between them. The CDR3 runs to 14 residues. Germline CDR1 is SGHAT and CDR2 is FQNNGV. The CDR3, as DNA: TGTGCCAGCACCCCCCGGACAAGGGGGGAGACCCAGTACTTC. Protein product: CASTPRTRGETQYF.

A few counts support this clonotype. The chain's CDR3 is CASSFLEGYEQYF. The CDR3 DNA reads as TGTGCCAGCAGTTTCCTGGAGGGGTACGAGCAGTACTTC. The J gene is TRBJ2-7, the V gene TRBV12-3 or TRBV12-4, with a tentative D call TRBD2 (6 bases). V shed 3 bases and J shed 4 bases, with 10 bases lying between them. The CDR3 consists of 13 residues.